The clone carrying this T cell receptor beta chain was counted at least ten times. Its antigen is unidentified. They built TCR cDNA with 5'RACE template switching, a step that put in a universal primer site and UMIs. TCRdb ran MiXCR on the 5' RACE reads and lists one entry per CDR3 protein. The sample records some 260,000 distinct CDR3 sequences, approximately 5.2% being singletons. These data come from a study of T cells after yellow fever vaccination. Whole-study results and caveats: Though it reached lower strength, the secondary response hit its peak faster, day 5 versus 15. Some clonotypes, a small share, were shared between CD4 and CD8 compartments.

V gave up 8 bases and J gave up 9 bases, with 14 bases separating them. Germline-derived CDR1 and CDR2 are SEHNR and FQNEAQ (reference sequence). The CDR3 is made up of 12 amino acids. The sequence was obtained from a man aged 18 to 29 who received the YFV17D yellow fever vaccine. The material sequenced was CD4+ T cells sorted from PBMCs, taken on the day of the yellow fever booster vaccination. This chain uses TRBV7-9 with TRBJ2-1, with D tentatively TRBD2 (5 bases). CDR3 sequence reads: CASSIRSGEQFF. The CDR3 nucleotides read TGTGCCAGCTCTATCAGGAGCGGTGAGCAGTTCTTC.